This T cell receptor (beta chain) was documented in a study of regulatory T cells in long-lasting Graves disease. At the level of the study: Antithyroid drug intake by newly diagnosed Graves' patients had lasted under 3 months.

Time point noted: newly diagnosed GD, antithyroid drugs for less than 3 months. The TCR library was made from RNA that had been extracted from PBMCs in TRIzol. Germline V gene lookup returns CDR1 SNHLY and CDR2 FYNNEI. CDR3 size: 15 residues. Assembly of TCR beta libraries relied on iRepertoire HTBI primers together with Arm-PCR of CDR3 regions. In TCRdb, the multiplex PCR reads were re-called with MiXCR into one record per CDR3 protein. In the table there are about 560,000 distinct CDR3 sequences, around 15% of which are singletons. This clonotype has just a few counts. What it binds is unknown. A much larger clone is a single base away; this may be a read error. Findings and caveats of the study: TRBV28, TRBJ1-2 and TRBJ2-5 were favored in persistent disease.

The same data also contributed to another study, on T cells in Graves' hyperthyroidism and ophthalmopathy. That work adds: The authors deemed Graves' hyperthyroidism stable absent ophthalmopathy progression within 18 months. Primed by the HTBI set, a first-round RT-PCR was run on the TCR CDR3.

Sequencing used peripheral blood mononuclear cells (PBMCs), obtained at new diagnosis, from a patient treated with antithyroid drugs. V is TRBV2 and J is TRBJ2-3; a possible D gene is TRBD2 (6 bases). This TCR came from a man younger than 35 with Graves disease. CDR3 bases: TGTGCCAGCAGTGACGGCGGACTAAACACAGATACGCGGTATTTT. Its translation is CASSDGGLNTDTRYF.